This T cell receptor beta chain emerged from a study of cytomegalovirus exposure and HLA in healthy donors (dated by TCRdb to about 2017). With regard to the full study: According to an earlier analysis of 550 to 750 of the donors, roughly 180 million T cells yielded 117 million unique TCR beta sequences and around 300 Gb of sequence data. About 280 gigabases of sequencing data and around 80 million unique TCR sequences made up an early release that covered about 640 HLA-typed donors. Of the 350 to 400 genotyped donors, about 80% fell in the genetic ancestry cluster associated with self-reported Caucasian donors. The study aimed to test whether signatures of past pathogen exposure could be identified by cataloging public T cell receptors. Using immunosequencing, the study profiled T cell repertoires from 666 subjects and related those repertoires to cytomegalovirus serostatus. Besides the first cohort of approximately 670 subjects, a separate validation cohort made up of 120 different subjects was used. High-throughput TCR immunosequencing, statistical association of individual TCRs with disease status, and machine learning were combined to predict cytomegalovirus infection status. A later analysis re-analyzed previously published TCR beta repertoires from 650 to 800 donors and added high-resolution HLA genotyping to study TCR occurrence patterns. The later analysis used no new phenotypic data to find candidate immune exposures, relying instead on TCR beta sequences and their occurrence across donors. An earlier analysis of 587 of the donors used high-throughput TCR beta sequencing to judge whether each TCR beta V gene segment behaved as functional or pseudogenic. Donor age, sex, ethnicity and CMV serostatus were compiled together with the repertoire data. Genome-wide SNP genotypes for about 65% of the 666 donors were used in a later genetic analysis, which treated that subset as a discovery cohort. Every repertoire in the discovery cohort had been generated on one and the same sequencing platform. HLA typing included class I and class II loci at four-digit resolution. Typing coverage varied by locus: roughly 620-640 donors for A, B, C, DRB1 and DQB1; more than 500 for DQA1; about 600 for DPA1; fewer than 480 for DPB1. A handful of DR-DQ haplotypes were handled as single units for association and clustering because linkage in the cohort was strong. Across about 380 genotyped donors of the cohort, an average of 235,054 unique TCR beta nucleotide sequences per donor were sequenced, and around 20% of those sequences were non-productive.

The method was the immunoSEQ multiplex PCR assay. The multiplex PCR relied on a mix of 60 forward primers for TCR Vbeta segments and 13 reverse primers for TCR Jbeta segments. The CDR3 region of rearranged TCR beta genes was amplified from genomic DNA by a multiplex PCR assay. The Illumina HiSeq System was used to sequence the amplified TCR beta libraries as 87-base-pair reads. On the authors' methods: In a later analysis, roughly 80 million unique TCR beta chains were counted across the approximately 620 repertoires, and some 10 million of these chains were shared by at least two donors. A nearest-neighbor algorithm error-corrected the raw reads and collapsed the reads into unique sequences, merging closely related sequences to remove PCR and sequencing errors. Alignment of CDR3 sequences to IMGT reference sequences was used to assign V, D and J gene segments. For a sequence to be retained, a match of at least six nucleotides was required to both a V gene segment and a J gene segment. A rearrangement counted as productive if the CDR3 had no stop codons and remained in frame with V and J, and every other rearrangement counted as non-productive. CDR3 was defined according to IMGT convention as the region running from the second conserved V-encoded cysteine to the conserved J-encoded phenylalanine. Sequences without an unambiguous match to a single V gene segment were excluded from the earlier analysis of several hundred of the donors. In an earlier analysis of some 590 of the donors, a V segment was called functional when productive rearrangements were above 56.7%, and segregating when the standard deviation between donors exceeded 5%. A statistical classification framework was developed to diagnose cytomegalovirus status using the catalog of TCR beta chain sequences. A later analysis assigned V and J genes by comparing TCR nucleotide sequences with IMGT/GENE-DB human TR gene sequences. A later analysis assigned CDR3 sequences and most-parsimonious VDJ recombination scenarios with the TCRdist pipeline. In a later analysis, each TCR beta chain was defined by its CDR3 amino acid sequence together with its V-gene family, and reads without a unique V-gene family were excluded. A later analysis removed 500 to 600 highly shared, low-generation-probability nucleotide sequences to deal with suspected cross-contamination and a sequencing artifact. A later analysis calculated a clonal expansion index for each public chain from normalized within-repertoire ranks of inferred template counts. In a later analysis, generation probabilities were computed using a VDJ recombination model fitted to out-of-frame rearrangements, and the results were checked against IGoR. Hypergeometric tests were used in a later analysis to score TCR-TCR, TCR-HLA and TCR-CMV co-occurrence, with a repertoire-size bias correction applied to the TCR pairs. To estimate false discovery rates, a later analysis permuted the HLA or CMV assignments 20 times. In a later analysis, co-occurring TCRs were grouped with DBSCAN, and TCRdist sequence similarity was added when clustering was performed within HLA-allele-positive subsets. For co-occurrence clustering, repertoires with fewer than 30,000 or more than 120,000 public chains were excluded, along with four to six repertoires with anomalous nucleotide sharing. TCRdb carries this immuneACCESS record with in-frame sequences only. Its versions omit some clonotypes, under half of them owing to an unresolved V gene in the studies checked, with the rest unexplained. That table furnishes V, J and clone size, whereas the DNA furnished D and trimming. The sample table shows about 120,000 clones, and nearly 75% are seen once. Around 5% of the sample is taken by the ten largest.

As regards this clone: There is no known antigen for this receptor. Qualities for individual bases were not recorded, and no much larger clone is one base off.

In total, roughly 710 healthy bone marrow donors made up the cohort. All cohort members were sampled while nominally healthy, although unrecorded immune exposures were likely present. The donor tested CMV seropositive, placing the donor among the 290 or so seropositive members of the cohort. A peripheral blood sample was collected from each donor, and TCR beta sequencing was performed on peripheral blood mononuclear cells. Genomic DNA was extracted from the blood cell samples with the Qiagen DNeasy Blood Extraction Kit. V and J lose 11 bases and 5 bases, and a span of 15 bases separates them. CDR1 SEHNR and CDR2 FQNEAQ are derived from the germline V gene (reference sequence). Reading from cysteine to phenylalanine, the CDR3 counts 13 amino acids. Only CDR3 DNA remains: 39 bases, in frame from the first base. What the authors observed across the whole study: V-gene and J-gene trimming of TCR beta chains was associated with a missense DCLRE1C variant in a later genetic analysis, and the association was replicated in an independent cohort. A later genetic analysis reported fewer N-insertions in productive TCRs among donors in an Asian-associated ancestry cluster than the roughly 700-donor mean. In a later analysis, HLA-associated TCR beta chains showed more clonal expansion and lower generation probabilities than non-associated chains that were equally common. According to a later analysis, parvovirus B19, influenza, CMV and Epstein-Barr virus appeared linked to several top co-occurrence clusters. Immune exposure information for the cohort was limited to CMV serostatus. In a later analysis, some 18,000 TCR beta sequences were associated with specific HLA alleles at a false discovery rate of 0.05. Correlated functional status among segregating V segments might be attributable to linkage disequilibrium, but an unknown experimental factor could not be ruled out. Broadly in line with IMGT annotations, most TCR beta V segments showed up in productive rearrangements about 87% or about 30% of the time in an earlier analysis of 587 of the donors. A cluster of highly shared sequence variants was judged likely to be a technical artifact of the sequencing pipeline. The classifier was reported to diagnose cytomegalovirus status with high specificity and sensitivity in both the original and validation cohorts. Some IMGT-functional V segments, including TRBV6-2 and TRBV6-3, could not be told apart with the 87-base-pair reads, so those segments were excluded. According to a later analysis, most CMV-associated TCR beta chains appeared to be HLA-restricted, and the HLA associations seemed to be driven largely by CMV exposure. Most TCR sequences were seen in very few donors, while some public TCRs were found in many individuals. Because counts were too low, roughly 17 rarely observed V segments, including chromosome 9 orphons, were left out of the earlier analysis of a few hundred of the donors. A total of 150 or so TCR beta chains were listed by the study as associated with cytomegalovirus. This cohort had only TCR beta chains sequenced, and the lack of alpha or paired-chain data limited which features could be detected. A further reported finding was that TCR beta sequences accurately predicted the HLA-A and HLA-B alleles for most subjects in the first cohort. According to a later analysis, TCR association rates differed among HLA loci, with DRB1 alleles showing the most associated TCRs and HLA-C alleles showing the fewest. Presence/absence analyses assumed roughly uniform sequencing depth across donors, an assumption that may not hold. Strong co-occurrence of HLA alleles, especially DR and DQ, made assigning TCR associations to individual alleles difficult. The authors suggested that the approach could potentially be extended to other disease states and immunological phenotypes. A few of the identified cytomegalovirus-associated TCR beta chains were confirmed in vitro to be specific for cytomegalovirus antigens. Because some donors lacked HLA typing at each locus, the association tests relied only on the typed subset.

The sample consisted of PBMCs. This sequence originates from a man aged 25 to 45 in good health and CMV-seropositive. The V and J segments used are TRBV7-9 and TRBJ1-4; the D gene is perhaps TRBD1, on 5 matching bases. Here is the DNA: TGTGCCGGTGAACAGGATTCCAATGAAAAACTGTTTTTT. Protein translation: CAGEQDSNEKLFF.